This T cell receptor beta chain was sequenced in a study of graft-versus-host responses after intestinal transplantation. Overall study: Recipients got multivisceral, liver-intestinal, or isolated intestinal transplants. All of the recipients had induction that used anti-thymocyte globulin, then tacrolimus and steroids for about 3 years.

Turning to this clone: The antigen is undetermined.

The protocol was immunoSEQ multiplex PCR, while the TCRdb copy is restricted to in-frame clones and leaves out a portion. The table includes about 80,000 clones, over 80% detected once. Study-level findings and limits: GvH clonotypes were identified within recipient marrow, with a subset emerging first in ileum or blood. Declining HvG levels early post-transplant were linked to peak circulating GvH clone levels.

Germline values: CDR1 LNHDA, CDR2 SQIVND (reference sequence). CDR3 length equals 13 residues. V was shortened by 4 bases and J by 4 bases, with 8 bases between the two germline ends. The TCR originated in a human patient who received an intestinal transplant, so some T cells may come from the graft donor. The sequencing here drew on PBMCs, taken 98 days after intestinal transplantation. The chain uses TRBV19 and TRBJ1-5; D not certain. The CDR3 region is CASSTDPNQPQHF. Here the CDR3 DNA reads TGTGCCAGTAGTACCGACCCTAATCAGCCCCAGCATTTT.